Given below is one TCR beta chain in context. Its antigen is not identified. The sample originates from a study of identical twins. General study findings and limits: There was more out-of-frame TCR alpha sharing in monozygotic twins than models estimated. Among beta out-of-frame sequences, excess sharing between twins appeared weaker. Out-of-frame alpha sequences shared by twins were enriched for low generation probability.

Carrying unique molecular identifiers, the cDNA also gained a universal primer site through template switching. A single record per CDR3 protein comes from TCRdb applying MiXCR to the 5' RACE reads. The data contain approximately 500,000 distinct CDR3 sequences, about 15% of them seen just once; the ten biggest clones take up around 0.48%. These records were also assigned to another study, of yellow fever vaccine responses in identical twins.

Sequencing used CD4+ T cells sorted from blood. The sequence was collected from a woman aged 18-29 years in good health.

CDR3 sequence (DNA): TGTGCCAGCAGCCAATGGGGGAGCACAGATACGCAGTATTTT. Translating gives CASSQWGSTDTQYF. The chain has TRBV3-1 and TRBJ2-3, with D tentatively TRBD1 or TRBD2 (5 bases each). The CDR3 runs to 14 residues. The germline V and J ends were trimmed by 2 bases and 0 bases, with 6 bases remaining between them. CDR1 is LGHDT, CDR2 YNNKEL, per germline (reference sequence).